The 26 T cell receptor beta chains below all came from one sample that was sequenced in a study of cytomegalovirus exposure and HLA in healthy donors. In the PCR, 60 Vbeta and 13 Jbeta primers were used. Using immunoSEQ multiplex PCR, the repertoire was profiled, and TCRdb retains in-frame clones only, with some absent. The table records 100,000 or so clones, 70% to 80% of them present only once. Sequencing was performed on PBMCs. The receptors stem from a woman aged 18 to 35 in good health and CMV-seropositive.

J is TRBJ2-7 and V is TRBV18, with 11 bases lining up with TRBD2. CDR1 and CDR2 from the germline V gene are KGHSH and LQKENI. The J segment lost 5 bases and the V segment lost 4 bases, leaving 10 bases of the junction unmatched. The CDR3 is made up of 16 amino acids. Written as DNA, the CDR3 is TGTGCCAGCTCACGGCCACTAGCGGGAGTTGTAAACGAGCAGTACTTC. This sequence encodes CASSRPLAGVVNEQYF.

The CDR3 nucleotides read TGCGCCAGCAGATCACAGGCGTCGATGAGCGAGCAGTACTTC. Encoded protein: CASRSQASMSEQYF. V is TRBV5-1 and J is TRBJ2-7; maybe TRBD1 (5 bases). Germline CDR1 reads SGHRS; CDR2 reads YFSETQ. Trimming took 5 bases from V and 6 from J, leaving 18 bases between them. The CDR3 covers 14 residues.

The CDR3 nucleotides are TGTGCCAGTAGTGGCCGATTGAACACTGAAGCTTTCTTT. The encoded protein is CASSGRLNTEAFF. J is TRBJ1-1 and V is TRBV19; D gene ambiguous. This CDR3 region has 13 residues. V was shortened by 5 bases and J by 0 bases, with 7 bases between the two germline ends. Germline V gives CDR1 LNHDA, CDR2 SQIVND (reference sequence). Combining the CDR3 with reference TRBV19 and TRBJ1-1 gives the whole variable domain DGGITQSPKYLFRKEGQNVTLSCEQNLNHDAMYWYRQDPGQGLRLIYYSQIVNDFQKGDIAEGYSVSREKKESFPLTVTSAQKNPTAFYLCASSGRLNTEAFFGQGTRLTVV.

The chain combines TRBV5-1 with TRBJ2-7, with 7 bases fitting TRBD2. Germline CDR1 reads SGHRS; CDR2 reads YFSETQ. This CDR3 spans 15 amino acids. The junction had 7 bases not matched to a gene; V was cut back by 4 bases and J by 0 bases. CDR3 residues: CASSPTGGYSYEQYF. The DNA of the CDR3 is TGCGCCAGCAGCCCGACGGGGGGATACTCCTACGAGCAGTACTTC.

This sequence joins TRBV9 and TRBJ2-1; 8 bases line up with TRBD2. With V trimmed by 2 bases and J by 0 bases, 7 bases remained unmatched. Germline V gene lookup returns CDR1 SGDLS and CDR2 YYNGEE. The CDR3 spans 17 residues. The CDR3 region has the DNA TGTGCCAGCAGCGTTAGCCCGGGGGGGAGCTCCTACAATGAGCAGTTCTTC. Amino acids: CASSVSPGGSSYNEQFF.

Only a few counts were recorded for this clone. The CDR3 protein is CASSLNVGAQGAIYGYTF. In DNA, the CDR3 is TGTGCCAGCAGCTTAAACGTCGGGGCACAGGGAGCTATATATGGCTACACCTTC. The V call is TRBV5-4, the J call TRBJ1-2; perhaps TRBD1 as D (6 bases). There are 18 residues in the CDR3. Germline CDR1 is SGHNT and CDR2 is YYREEE (reference sequence). V was clipped by 2 bases and J by 5 bases, with 25 bases between them.

This clone was observed a few times. J is TRBJ2-1 and V is TRBV5-6, with TRBD2 identical over 7 bases. The junction had 5 bases not matched to a gene; V was cut back by 2 bases and J by 9 bases. The germline V gene has CDR1 SGHDT and CDR2 YYEEEE. The CDR3 runs 13 residues. Written as DNA, the CDR3 is TGTGCCAGCAGCTTTACGGGAGGCCCTGAGCAGTTCTTC. It codes for CASSFTGGPEQFF.

This chain joins TRBV28 and TRBJ1-2; 10 bases match TRBD1. There are 14 residues in the CDR3. Germline CDR1 MDHEN, CDR2 SYDVKM. V shed 4 bases, J shed 6 bases, and the junction held 5 bases outside the gene matches. Here the CDR3 reads CASSSPGTGDGYTF. CDR3 DNA: TGTGCCAGCAGTTCGCCCGGGACAGGGGATGGCTACACCTTC.

This chain connects TRBV7-2 to TRBJ1-1; 9 nucleotides align to TRBD1. Germline CDR1 SGHTA, CDR2 FQGNSA. The J segment lost 5 bases and the V segment lost 5 bases, leaving 12 bases of the junction unmatched. This CDR3 region has 16 residues. The CDR3 DNA reads TGTGCCAGCAGCGAACAGGGGGCGAGAGGTAGTACTGAAGCTTTCTTT. Its translation: CASSEQGARGSTEAFF.

This chain joins TRBV7-6 and TRBJ2-1; tentatively, D is TRBD2 (6 bases). The CDR3 totals 15 residues. V gave up 0 bases and J gave up 3 bases, with 9 bases separating them. CDR1 is SGHVS, CDR2 FNYEAQ, per germline. The CDR3 nucleotides are TGTGCCAGCAGCTTAGCCGAGACTAGCTACAATGAGCAGTTCTTC. Encoded protein: CASSLAETSYNEQFF.

This chain uses TRBV10-3 with TRBJ2-2; D gene uncertain. This CDR3 is built from 14 residues. Germline CDR1 reads ENHRY; CDR2 reads SYGVKD. Trimming shortened V by 2 bases and J by 0 bases, and 4 bases separated the two germline ends. Here the CDR3 reads CAISEAANTGELFF. CDR3 coding DNA: TGTGCCATCAGTGAGGCAGCGAACACCGGGGAGCTGTTTTTT.

This sequence joins TRBV11-3 and TRBJ2-5; unclear D gene. V lost 5 bases and J 5 bases, leaving 9 bases between the germline ends. The CDR3 is made up of 12 amino acids. The germline V gene encodes CDR1 SGHNT and CDR2 YENEEA. CDR3 residues: CASSRRSETQYF. CDR3 in DNA: TGTGCCAGCAGCCGGAGAAGCGAGACCCAGTACTTC.

This chain links TRBV7-9 with TRBJ2-7, with a possible D match to TRBD1 (5 bases). CDR1 SEHNR and CDR2 FQNEAQ come from the germline V gene (reference sequence). Trimming cost V 1 base and J 3 bases, with 10 bases left between them. The CDR3 length is 14 residues. The CDR3 bases are TGTGCCAGCAGCTTAGATGTGACAGACTACGAGCAGTACTTC. Residues: CASSLDVTDYEQYF.

This chain joins TRBV28 and TRBJ1-1, with D unclear. CDR1 and CDR2 (germline): MDHEN, SYDVKM. Trimming removed 6 bases from V and 0 bases from J, with 14 bases in between. CDR3 length: 15 amino acids. The CDR3 region is CASSPQAFLNTEAFF. The CDR3 DNA sequence: TGTGCCAGCAGCCCCCAGGCATTTCTGAACACTGAAGCTTTCTTT.

The chain carries TRBV5-1 and TRBJ2-7; 9 positions match TRBD2. Germline CDR1 and CDR2: SGHRS and YFSETQ. CDR3 length equals 16 residues. The V gene end was trimmed by 8 bases and the J gene end by 1 base; junction bases not matched to a gene: 13. The CDR3 sequence: CASGRASGVGSYEQYF. The CDR3 nucleotides are TGCGCCAGTGGTCGGGCTAGCGGGGTTGGGTCCTACGAGCAGTACTTC.

V gene TRBV6-6 combines with J gene TRBJ2-1, with 9 nucleotides matching TRBD2. The CDR3 has 14 amino acids. The trim removed 10 bases at V and 9 bases at J, leaving 13 bases unmatched. The V gene's germline CDR1 is MNHNY and CDR2 SVGAGI (reference sequence). The CDR3 reads CATIAGGPIGEQFF. The CDR3 region has the DNA TGTGCCACTATCGCGGGAGGGCCAATCGGTGAGCAGTTCTTC.

The chain has TRBV27 and TRBJ1-1, with 10 bases fitting TRBD1. The CDR3 is 14 amino acids. Germline V gene lookup returns CDR1 MNHEY and CDR2 SMNVEV (reference sequence). The ends lost 5 bases at V and 4 bases at J; junction bases unmatched: 4. The CDR3 DNA follows: TGTGCCAGCAGTCGGACAGGGGGATCCACTGAAGCTTTCTTT. It is translated as CASSRTGGSTEAFF.

This clone has only a few counts. The chain has TRBV6-1 and TRBJ1-2, with 10 bases matching TRBD1. The CDR3 contains 13 residues. The trim removed 8 bases at V and 2 bases at J, leaving 2 bases unmatched. Germline-derived CDR1 and CDR2 are MNHNS and SASEGT. CDR3 in amino acids: CASLGQGNYGYTF. CDR3 DNA sequence: TGTGCCAGCCTGGGACAGGGGAACTATGGCTACACCTTC.

The V gene is TRBV13, the J gene TRBJ1-4; D remains unclear. CDR3 length equals 15 residues. V shed 0 bases and J shed 8 bases, with 13 bases lying between them. From germline, CDR1 is PRHDT and CDR2 FYEKMQ (reference sequence). CDR3 DNA sequence: TGTGCCAGCAGCTTAGGTGGGAGACGGGGAGAAAAACTGTTTTTT. Residues: CASSLGGRRGEKLFF.

V and J are TRBV4-3 and TRBJ2-1; the match to TRBD2 covers 10 bases. V lost 6 bases to trimming and J lost 6 bases; unmatched junction nucleotides: 2. Germline V gene data show CDR1 as LGHNA and CDR2 as YSLEER. This CDR3 is built from 13 residues. CDR3 protein: CASSSSGGNEQFF. The CDR3 region has the DNA TGCGCCAGCAGTTCTAGCGGGGGCAATGAGCAGTTCTTC.

The chain is built from TRBV4-3 and TRBJ2-7; no clear D gene. The germline V gene has CDR1 LGHNA and CDR2 YSLEER. This CDR3 region has 16 residues. V was shortened by 1 base and J by 0 bases, with 13 bases between the two germline ends. DNA for the CDR3: TGCGCCAGCAGCCAAGGTTCCGGTAGGAGCTCCTACGAGCAGTACTTC. Protein product: CASSQGSGRSSYEQYF.

This rearrangement joins TRBV6-1 to TRBJ2-7; 12 nucleotides align to TRBD1. After removal of 3 bases from V and 5 bases from J, the junction contained 8 bases not matched to a gene. The CDR3 is 16 residues long. Per germline, CDR1 MNHNS and CDR2 SASEGT. CDR3 sequence: CASSDPGQGARNEQYF. The CDR3 DNA follows: TGTGCCAGCAGTGATCCGGGACAGGGGGCGCGAAACGAGCAGTACTTC.

The rearrangement joins TRBV2 to TRBJ2-2; 8 bases match TRBD2. Germline V gene data show CDR1 as SNHLY and CDR2 as FYNNEI. After removal of 4 bases from V and 3 bases from J, the junction contained 4 bases not matched to a gene. CDR3 length: 15 residues. This CDR3 is CASSVVAGYTGELFF. The CDR3 DNA sequence: TGTGCCAGCAGTGTAGTAGCGGGATACACCGGGGAGCTGTTTTTT.

The table lists this clone with a few counts. The chain combines TRBV2 with TRBJ2-1; 8 nucleotides agree with TRBD2. The CDR3 length is 17 residues. Germline V gene lookup returns CDR1 SNHLY and CDR2 FYNNEI. V gave up 2 bases and J gave up 4 bases; unmatched junction bases: 10. This CDR3 reads CASSERLAGSFYNEQFF. CDR3 sequence (DNA): TGTGCCAGCAGTGAACGGCTAGCGGGCAGTTTTTACAATGAGCAGTTCTTC.

V and J are TRBV6-5 and TRBJ1-2, with D possibly TRBD1 on 6 matching bases. The germline V gene has CDR1 MNHEY and CDR2 SVGAGI. The V end was cut by 1 base, the J end by 11 bases, with 14 bases between. The CDR3 length is 13 residues. CDR3 DNA sequence: TGTGCCAGCAGTTACTGGGGCCTAAGGGGGTACACCTTC. Amino acid sequence: CASSYWGLRGYTF.

The chain joins TRBV28 to TRBJ1-5; TRBD1 aligns across 9 bases. Germline V gene sequence: CDR1 MDHEN, CDR2 SYDVKM. There are 15 residues in the CDR3. J lost 2 bases, V lost 9 bases, and 8 bases had no gene match. This chain's CDR3 is CASRRDRVRNQPQHF. The CDR3 nucleotides are TGTGCCAGTCGTCGGGACAGGGTTCGCAATCAGCCCCAGCATTTT.